Many counts were recorded for the clone carrying this TCR beta chain. What it binds is unknown. These data originate in a study of blood T cells in healthy people across ages. The authors ran a second PCR of roughly 6 to 11 cycles using a sample-barcoded 5' primer and a J-beta primer mix. Via MiXCR, TCRdb re-called the 5' RACE reads, giving one row per CDR3 protein. The data contain fewer than 2,000,000 distinct CDR3 sequences, about two fifths of them singletons. General observations from the study: When one million T cells were used, diversity estimates were thought to be underestimates. Significant beta diversity loss was already apparent by age approximately 42, declining roughly linearly.

CDR3 length: 14 amino acids. The V segment lost 5 bases and the J segment 7 bases; nucleotides outside the gene matches: 11. In germline, CDR1 is DFQATT, CDR2 SNEGSKA (reference sequence). Sequenced: blood. This sequence joins TRBV20-1 and TRBJ2-1, with 7 bases that match TRBD1. The receptor was derived from a human donor in good health. CDR3 sequence: CSAPNLGQANEQFF. CDR3 DNA: TGCAGTGCTCCTAACCTCGGACAGGCAAATGAGCAGTTCTTC.